These T cell receptor beta chains were read from a single sample in a study of blood T cell repertoires in COVID-19. Measured with immunoSEQ multiplex PCR; TCRdb has only the in-frame clones, and not every one. The top ten hold 8% to 9.5% of the sample, which has roughly 250,000 clones, nearly 85% seen once. The material sequenced was peripheral blood. These receptors were taken from a human donor in a cohort sampled during active COVID-19. Each CDR3 is given with its conserved first and last residue. The order of the fields is D gene, J gene, clone size, V gene, CDR3 protein, CDR3 DNA. D genes are given only for firm matches. Expanded clones get a size class; other rows say once, few or many, or leave the size out.

TRBD1,TRBJ1-5,.,TRBV24-1,CATSDFSGTAYYSNQPQHF,TGTGCCACCAGTGATTTTTCCGGGACAGCCTATTATAGCAATCAGCCCCAGCATTTT
TRBD2,TRBJ2-7,once,TRBV3-1/TRBV3-2,CASSRDGLAREQYF,TGTGCCAGCAGCCGAGACGGACTAGCGAGGGAGCAGTACTTC
TRBD1,TRBJ1-1,.,TRBV5-1,CASSLSGGGTEAFF,TGCGCCAGCAGCTTATCAGGGGGCGGCACTGAAGCTTTCTTT
.,TRBJ1-1,few,TRBV28,CASSAGGRGAFF,TGTGCCAGCAGTGCGGGGGGGCGCGGGGCTTTCTTT
.,TRBJ2-3,.,TRBV11-2,CASSLETGRPTDTQYF,TGTGCCAGCAGCTTAGAAACAGGGAGACCCACAGATACGCAGTATTTT
TRBD1,TRBJ1-4,once,TRBV19,CASSTSGQNRFVFF,TGTGCCAGTAGTACATCGGGACAGAATCGATTTGTGTTTTTT
TRBD2,TRBJ2-6,.,TRBV5-6,CASSLLSSSGNGANVLTF,TGTGCCAGCAGCTTGCTCTCGTCTAGCGGGAATGGGGCCAACGTCCTGACTTTC
.,TRBJ1-1,.,TRBV3-1/TRBV3-2,CASSRGNTEAFF,TGTGCCAGCAGCCGAGGGAACACTGAAGCTTTCTTT
.,TRBJ2-5,.,TRBV12-1,CASSFARTQYF,TGTGCCAGCAGCTTTGCGAGGACCCAGTACTTC
.,TRBJ2-1,few,TRBV24-1,CATSVSGLPPRNEQFF,TGTGCCACCAGTGTTTCAGGGCTCCCCCCAAGGAATGAGCAGTTCTTC
TRBD2,TRBJ2-1,.,TRBV18,CASSVIAGNEQFF,TGTGCCAGCTCAGTCATAGCGGGAAATGAGCAGTTCTTC
.,TRBJ2-5,.,TRBV2,CASSEAPLLPVTQYF,TGTGCCAGCAGTGAAGCGCCCCTCCTCCCAGTGACCCAGTACTTC
TRBD2,TRBJ2-5,once,TRBV19,CASSIAGGYQETQYF,TGTGCCAGTAGTATAGCGGGGGGGTACCAAGAGACCCAGTACTTC
.,TRBJ2-7,.,TRBV28,CASSLWGGGNNLRDRFQYF,TGTGCCAGCAGTTTATGGGGCGGAGGGAACAACCTGCGAGATCGGTTTCAGTACTTC
TRBD2,TRBJ2-7,.,TRBV15,CATSRVSGSGGAHEQYF,TGTGCCACCAGCAGAGTATCCGGAAGCGGGGGGGCCCACGAGCAGTACTTC
.,TRBJ2-7,.,TRBV30,CAWTRSSYEQYF,TGTGCCTGGACAAGGAGCTCCTACGAGCAGTACTTC
.,TRBJ2-3,.,TRBV2,CASSEVAASTTDTQYF,TGTGCCAGCAGTGAAGTAGCGGCGAGTACCACAGATACGCAGTATTTT
.,TRBJ1-5,.,TRBV6-5,CASSPELGASQPQHF,TGTGCCAGCAGTCCCGAACTTGGGGCAAGTCAGCCCCAGCATTTT
TRBD2,TRBJ2-7,.,TRBV7-2,CASSSRAGGDGYEQYF,TGTGCCAGCAGCTCCCGTGCGGGGGGGGATGGCTACGAGCAGTACTTC
TRBD1,TRBJ2-3,many,TRBV28,CASSPTKTDRGYSTDTQYF,TGTGCCAGCAGTCCCACGAAGACCGACAGGGGATATAGCACAGATACGCAGTATTTT
.,TRBJ1-6,.,TRBV19,CASSTGSSYNSPLHF,TGTGCCAGTAGTACTGGCAGCTCCTATAATTCACCCCTCCACTTT
TRBD1,TRBJ2-7,.,TRBV11-3,CASSLGQGANYEQYF,TGTGCCAGCAGCTTAGGCCAGGGGGCGAACTACGAGCAGTACTTC
TRBD1,TRBJ2-7,few,TRBV24-1,CATSVGGQGSLWGYEQYF,TGTGCCACCAGTGTCGGGGGACAGGGTTCCCTTTGGGGCTACGAGCAGTACTTC
.,TRBJ2-3,.,TRBV10-3,CAISERRVERAFTDTQYF,TGTGCCATCAGTGAGAGGCGGGTTGAGCGAGCATTTACAGATACGCAGTATTTT
.,TRBJ1-3,.,TRBV15,CATSTIGRGSGNTIYF,TGTGCCACCAGCACCATTGGGAGGGGGTCTGGAAACACCATATATTTT
.,TRBJ1-1,.,TRBV5-6,CASSLRGGQGAEAFF,TGTGCCAGCAGCTTGAGGGGTGGGCAGGGCGCTGAAGCTTTCTTT
.,TRBJ2-3,.,TRBV5-1,CASSRFVPGLPDTQYF,TGCGCCAGCAGCAGGTTCGTACCGGGACTTCCAGATACGCAGTATTTT
.,TRBJ1-2,once,TRBV4-2,CASSQETFGYTF,TGTGCCAGCAGCCAAGAGACTTTTGGCTACACCTTC
.,TRBJ2-7,.,TRBV10-1,CASSEKWGHPKLSEQYF,TGCGCCAGCAGTGAGAAGTGGGGACATCCGAAGCTTAGCGAGCAGTACTTC
TRBD2,TRBJ2-7,.,TRBV11-2,CASSWTSEQYF,TGTGCCAGCAGCTGGACTAGCGAGCAGTACTTC
TRBD1,TRBJ1-1,.,TRBV7-6,CASSLGQGTEAFF,TGTGCCAGCAGCTTAGGACAGGGGACTGAAGCTTTCTTT
.,TRBJ1-5,.,TRBV6-5,CASRLGRGWEGPQHF,TGTGCCAGCAGGTTGGGCAGGGGTTGGGAAGGGCCCCAGCATTTT
TRBD1,TRBJ1-4,.,TRBV7-6,CASSPRTGTNEKLFF,TGTGCCAGCAGCCCCAGGACAGGGACTAATGAAAAACTGTTTTTT
.,TRBJ1-2,.,TRBV12-1,CASSLGIRDRTIIGYGYTF,TGTGCCAGCAGCTTGGGGATCCGGGACAGGACCATTATAGGGTATGGCTACACCTTC
TRBD1,TRBJ2-7,.,TRBV11-2,CASSSGLKTGKTGEQYF,TGTGCCAGCAGCTCTGGCCTCAAGACAGGGAAGACAGGGGAGCAGTACTTC
TRBD1,TRBJ2-2,.,TRBV7-8,CASSLDGTGVKSGELFF,TGTGCCAGCAGCTTAGATGGGACAGGGGTCAAGTCCGGGGAGCTGTTTTTT
.,TRBJ1-2,.,TRBV18,CASSSSLTNYGYTF,TGTGCCAGCTCATCTAGTTTGACCAACTATGGCTACACCTTC
.,TRBJ2-5,.,TRBV5-4,CASSSARVSETQYF,TGTGCCAGCAGCTCTGCCAGGGTCTCTGAGACCCAGTACTTC
.,TRBJ2-1,few,TRBV5-4,CASSLAGGSNNEQFF,TGTGCCAGCAGCTTGGCGGGGGGCTCGAACAATGAGCAGTTCTTC
.,TRBJ1-2,.,TRBV6-5,CASSLRGGANYGYTF,TGTGCCAGCAGTCTCCGGGGGGGAGCTAACTATGGCTACACCTTC
.,TRBJ2-3,.,TRBV2,CASRRDSSSTDTQYF,TGTGCCAGCAGAAGGGACTCGTCTAGCACAGATACGCAGTATTTT
.,TRBJ2-1,once,TRBV11-3,CASSSVNRWKSDDEQFF,TGTGCCAGCAGCTCCGTTAACCGCTGGAAAAGCGATGATGAGCAGTTCTTC
TRBD1,TRBJ2-5,.,TRBV11-2,CASSSWDRGETQYF,TGTGCCAGCAGCTCCTGGGACAGGGGAGAGACCCAGTACTTC
TRBD1,TRBJ2-7,few,TRBV5-1,CASSFTGGSYEQYF,TGCGCCAGCAGCTTTACAGGGGGTTCCTACGAGCAGTACTTC
.,TRBJ1-3,.,TRBV5-1,CASTQDTYQGNTIYF,TGCGCCAGCACCCAAGACACTTACCAAGGAAACACCATATATTTT
.,TRBJ2-7,.,TRBV9,CASSVDPAETYEQYF,TGTGCCAGCAGCGTAGACCCAGCGGAAACCTACGAGCAGTACTTC
.,TRBJ1-1,few,TRBV18,CASSQDRNTEAFF,TGTGCCAGCTCTCAGGACAGGAACACTGAAGCTTTCTTT
TRBD2,TRBJ2-1,.,TRBV5-1,CASSLELAGGPREQFF,TGCGCCAGCAGCTTGGAACTAGCGGGAGGGCCTCGTGAGCAGTTCTTC
.,TRBJ1-1,once,TRBV29-1,CSVVSAEAFF,TGCAGCGTTGTCTCCGCTGAAGCTTTCTTT
TRBD1,TRBJ2-4,once,TRBV28,CASSPQGAMAKNIQYF,TGTGCCAGCAGCCCACAGGGGGCGATGGCCAAAAACATTCAGTACTTC
.,TRBJ2-2,.,TRBV6-2/TRBV6-3,CASSKQGLNTGELFF,TGTGCCAGCAGTAAACAGGGTCTGAACACCGGGGAGCTGTTTTTT
.,TRBJ2-2,once,TRBV28,CASSLWTDSTGELFF,TGTGCCAGCAGTTTATGGACCGACAGCACCGGGGAGCTGTTTTTT
.,TRBJ1-2,.,TRBV19,CASRHGNLYGYTF,TGTGCCAGTAGGCACGGGAACCTCTATGGCTACACCTTC
TRBD1,TRBJ2-1,.,TRBV11-2,CASSPTGRGRSYNEQFF,TGTGCCAGCAGCCCCACCGGCAGGGGGCGATCCTACAATGAGCAGTTCTTC
TRBD1,TRBJ2-1,.,TRBV4-1,CASGTGQGYDEQFF,TGCGCCAGCGGGACGGGACAGGGTTATGATGAGCAGTTCTTC
TRBD2,TRBJ2-2,.,TRBV5-1,CASSPWTSGGILNTGELFF,TGCGCCAGCAGCCCGTGGACTAGCGGGGGGATATTGAACACCGGGGAGCTGTTTTTT
.,TRBJ2-6,few,TRBV6-4,CASSEQTGSGANVLTF,TGTGCCAGCAGTGAGCAGACAGGCTCTGGGGCCAACGTCCTGACTTTC
TRBD1,TRBJ2-2,.,TRBV12-5,CASGFRQGITGELFF,TGTGCTAGTGGATTTCGACAGGGAATCACCGGGGAGCTGTTTTTT
TRBD1,TRBJ2-6,.,TRBV4-3,CASSPTGPTSGANVLTF,TGCGCCAGCAGCCCGACAGGGCCCACCTCTGGGGCCAACGTCCTGACTTTC